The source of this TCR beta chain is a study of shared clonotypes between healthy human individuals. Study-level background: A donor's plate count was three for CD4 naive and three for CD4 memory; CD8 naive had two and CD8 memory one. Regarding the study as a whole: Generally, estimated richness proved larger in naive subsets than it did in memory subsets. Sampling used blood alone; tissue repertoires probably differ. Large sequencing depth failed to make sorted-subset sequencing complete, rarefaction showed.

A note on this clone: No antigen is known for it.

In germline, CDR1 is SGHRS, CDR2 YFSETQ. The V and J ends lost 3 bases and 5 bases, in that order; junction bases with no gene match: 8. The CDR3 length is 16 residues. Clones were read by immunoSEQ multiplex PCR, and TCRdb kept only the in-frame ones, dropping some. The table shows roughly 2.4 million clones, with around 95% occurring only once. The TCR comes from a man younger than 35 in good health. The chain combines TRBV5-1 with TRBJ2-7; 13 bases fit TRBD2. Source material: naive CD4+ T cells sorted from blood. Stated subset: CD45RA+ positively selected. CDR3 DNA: TGCGCCAGCAGCTCCTCCAGACTAGCGGGGGGCGACGAGCAGTACTTC. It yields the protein CASSSSRLAGGDEQYF.